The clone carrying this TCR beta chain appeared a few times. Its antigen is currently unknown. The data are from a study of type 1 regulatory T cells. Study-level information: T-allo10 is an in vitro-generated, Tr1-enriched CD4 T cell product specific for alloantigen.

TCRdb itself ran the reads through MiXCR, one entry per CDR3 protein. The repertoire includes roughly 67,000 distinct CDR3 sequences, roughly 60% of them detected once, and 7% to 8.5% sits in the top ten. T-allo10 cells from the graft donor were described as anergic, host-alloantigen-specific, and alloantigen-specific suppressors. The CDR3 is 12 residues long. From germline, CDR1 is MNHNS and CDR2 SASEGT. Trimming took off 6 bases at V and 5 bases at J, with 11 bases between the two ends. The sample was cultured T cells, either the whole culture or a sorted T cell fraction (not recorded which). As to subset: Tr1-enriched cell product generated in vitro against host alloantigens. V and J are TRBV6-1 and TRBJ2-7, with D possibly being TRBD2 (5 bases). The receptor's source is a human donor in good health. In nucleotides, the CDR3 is TGTGCCAGCAGGGAGGCCCTACACGAGCAGTACTTC. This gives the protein CASREALHEQYF.